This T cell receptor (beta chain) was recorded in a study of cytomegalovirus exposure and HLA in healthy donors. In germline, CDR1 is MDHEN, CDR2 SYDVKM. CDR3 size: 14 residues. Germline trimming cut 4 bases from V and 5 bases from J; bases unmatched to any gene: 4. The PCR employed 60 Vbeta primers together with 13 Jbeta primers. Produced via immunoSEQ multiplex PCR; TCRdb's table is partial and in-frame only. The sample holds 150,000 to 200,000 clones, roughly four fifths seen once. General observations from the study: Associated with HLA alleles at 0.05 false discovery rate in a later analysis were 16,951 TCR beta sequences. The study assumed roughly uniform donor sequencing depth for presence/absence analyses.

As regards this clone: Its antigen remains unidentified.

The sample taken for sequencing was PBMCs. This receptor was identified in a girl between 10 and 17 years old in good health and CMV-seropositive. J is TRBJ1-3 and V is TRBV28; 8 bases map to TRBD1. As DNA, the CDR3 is TGTGCCAGCAGTTCAGGGGGCTTGAGAAACACCATATATTTT. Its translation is CASSSGGLRNTIYF.